The clone carrying this TCR beta chain came up a few times. This sample is part of a study of patients and donors after allogeneic stem cell transplantation. MiXCR, run by TCRdb on the RT-PCR reads, gives a single entry per CDR3 protein. The sample includes around 27,000 distinct CDR3 sequences, roughly 8% of them seen just once. Germline CDR1 is ENHRY and CDR2 is SYGVKD. The CDR3 loop spans 15 amino acids. Trimming stripped 6 bases from V and 1 base from J, with 15 bases between. The chain links TRBV10-3 to TRBJ1-1, with TRBD1 as a possible D gene (6 bases). Sequencing was performed on blood, either unsorted or a sorted T cell fraction (not recorded which). The receptor was derived from a human donor who was either an allogeneic HSCT recipient or a stem cell or donor lymphocyte infusion donor (not recorded which). It is not recorded whose cells these are; they may come from a transplant donor. The CDR3 loop is CAIRELGAPNTEAFF. CDR3 DNA sequence: TGTGCCATCAGGGAATTGGGGGCCCCGAACACTGAAGCTTTCTTT.